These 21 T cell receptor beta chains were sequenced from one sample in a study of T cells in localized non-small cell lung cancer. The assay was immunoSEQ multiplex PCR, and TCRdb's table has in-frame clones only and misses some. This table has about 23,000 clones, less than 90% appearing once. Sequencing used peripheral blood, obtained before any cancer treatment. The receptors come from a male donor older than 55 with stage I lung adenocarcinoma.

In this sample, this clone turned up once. The CDR3 here is CASRGTGETYEQYF. CDR3 nucleotides: TGTGCCAGCAGGGGGACAGGGGAAACCTACGAGCAGTACTTC. This sequence joins TRBV25-1 and TRBJ2-7; 10 bases match TRBD1. Per germline, CDR1 MGHDK and CDR2 SYGVNS. The ends lost 6 bases at V and 2 bases at J; junction bases unmatched: 4. CDR3 length: 14 residues.

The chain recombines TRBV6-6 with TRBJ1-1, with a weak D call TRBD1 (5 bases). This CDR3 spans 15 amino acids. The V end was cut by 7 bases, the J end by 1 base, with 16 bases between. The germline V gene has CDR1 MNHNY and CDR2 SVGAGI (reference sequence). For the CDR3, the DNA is TGTGCCAGCACCCTTCCCACAGGACAGAACACTGAAGCTTTCTTT. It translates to CASTLPTGQNTEAFF.

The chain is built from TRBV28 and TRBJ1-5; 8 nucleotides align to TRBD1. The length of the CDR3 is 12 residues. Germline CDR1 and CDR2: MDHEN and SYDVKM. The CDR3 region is CATQGADQPQHF. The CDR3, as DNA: TGTGCTACGCAGGGGGCGGACCAGCCCCAGCATTTT.

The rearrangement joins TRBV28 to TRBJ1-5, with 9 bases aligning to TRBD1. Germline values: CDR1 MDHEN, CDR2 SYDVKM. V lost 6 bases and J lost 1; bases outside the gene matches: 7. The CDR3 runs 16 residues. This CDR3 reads CASSGQGPGSNQPQHF. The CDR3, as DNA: TGTGCCAGCAGCGGACAGGGGCCTGGGAGCAATCAGCCCCAGCATTTT.

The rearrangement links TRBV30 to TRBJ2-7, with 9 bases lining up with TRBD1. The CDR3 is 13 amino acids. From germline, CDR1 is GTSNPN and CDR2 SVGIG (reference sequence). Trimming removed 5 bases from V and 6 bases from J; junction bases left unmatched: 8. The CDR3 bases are TGTGCCTGGGCCGGGACAGGGACCCGCGAGCAGTACTTC. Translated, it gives CAWAGTGTREQYF.

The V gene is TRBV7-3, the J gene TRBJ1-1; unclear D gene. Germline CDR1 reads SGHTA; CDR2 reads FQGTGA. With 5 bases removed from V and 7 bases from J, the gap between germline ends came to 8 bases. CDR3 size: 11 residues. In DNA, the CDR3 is TGTGCCAGCAGCCCCGGGGTTGAAGCTTTCTTT. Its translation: CASSPGVEAFF.

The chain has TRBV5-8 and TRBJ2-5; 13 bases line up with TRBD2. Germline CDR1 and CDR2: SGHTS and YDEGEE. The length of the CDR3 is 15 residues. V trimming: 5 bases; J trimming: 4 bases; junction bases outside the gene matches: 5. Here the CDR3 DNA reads TGTGCCAGCAGTTCCGGACTAGCGGGGGTAGAGACCCAGTACTTC. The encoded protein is CASSSGLAGVETQYF.

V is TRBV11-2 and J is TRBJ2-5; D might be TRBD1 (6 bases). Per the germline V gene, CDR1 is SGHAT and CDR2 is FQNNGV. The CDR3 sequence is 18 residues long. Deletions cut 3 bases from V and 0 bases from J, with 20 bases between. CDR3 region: CASSLHQVTGEHQETQYF. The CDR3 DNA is TGTGCCAGCAGCTTGCACCAAGTGACAGGCGAACACCAAGAGACCCAGTACTTC.

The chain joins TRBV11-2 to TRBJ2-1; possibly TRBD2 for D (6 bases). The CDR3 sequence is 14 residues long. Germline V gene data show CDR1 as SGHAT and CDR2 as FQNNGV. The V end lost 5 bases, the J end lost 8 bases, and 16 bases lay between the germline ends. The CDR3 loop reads CASSQYQLADEQFF. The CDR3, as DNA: TGTGCCAGCAGCCAGTATCAACTAGCCGATGAGCAGTTCTTC.

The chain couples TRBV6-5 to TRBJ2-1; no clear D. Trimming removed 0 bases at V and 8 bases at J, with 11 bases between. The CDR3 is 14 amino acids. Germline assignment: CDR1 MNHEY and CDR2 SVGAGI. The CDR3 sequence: CASSYSSKVHEQFF. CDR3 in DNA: TGTGCCAGCAGTTACTCTTCTAAAGTCCATGAGCAGTTCTTC.

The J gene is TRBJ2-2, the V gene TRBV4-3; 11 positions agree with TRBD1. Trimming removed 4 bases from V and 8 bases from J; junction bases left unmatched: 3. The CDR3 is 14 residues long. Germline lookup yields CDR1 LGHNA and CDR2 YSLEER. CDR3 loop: CASSPDRGPGELFF. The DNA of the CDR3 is TGCGCCAGCAGCCCGGACAGGGGGCCTGGGGAGCTGTTTTTT.

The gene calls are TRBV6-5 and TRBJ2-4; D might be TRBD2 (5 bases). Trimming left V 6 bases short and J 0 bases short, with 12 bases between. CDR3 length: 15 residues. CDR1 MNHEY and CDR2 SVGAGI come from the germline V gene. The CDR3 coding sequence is TGTGCCAGCAGACCGGGAAGATTAGCCAAAAACATTCAGTACTTC. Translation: CASRPGRLAKNIQYF.

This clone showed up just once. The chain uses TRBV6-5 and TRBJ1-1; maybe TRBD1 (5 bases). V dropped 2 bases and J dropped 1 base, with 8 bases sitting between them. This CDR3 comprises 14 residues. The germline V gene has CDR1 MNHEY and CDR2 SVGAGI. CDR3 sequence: CASSYGGGNTEAFF. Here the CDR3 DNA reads TGTGCCAGCAGTTACGGGGGTGGGAACACTGAAGCTTTCTTT.

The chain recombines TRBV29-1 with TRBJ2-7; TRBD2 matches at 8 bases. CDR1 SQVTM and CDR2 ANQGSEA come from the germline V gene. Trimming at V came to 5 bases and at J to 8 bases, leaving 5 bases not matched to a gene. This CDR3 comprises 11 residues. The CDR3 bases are TGCAGCGTTTTTCAGCGGGAGCAGCAGTACTTC. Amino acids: CSVFQREQQYF.

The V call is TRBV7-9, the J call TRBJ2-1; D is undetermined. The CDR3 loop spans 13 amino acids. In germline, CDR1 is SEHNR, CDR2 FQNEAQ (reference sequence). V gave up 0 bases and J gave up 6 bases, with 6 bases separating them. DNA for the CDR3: TGTGCCAGCAGCTTAGCGGGGATCAATGAGCAGTTCTTC. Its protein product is CASSLAGINEQFF.

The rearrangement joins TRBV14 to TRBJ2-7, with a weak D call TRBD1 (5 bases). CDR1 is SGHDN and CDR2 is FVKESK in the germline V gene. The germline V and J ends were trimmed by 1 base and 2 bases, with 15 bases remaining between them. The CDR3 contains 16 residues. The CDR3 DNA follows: TGTGCCAGCAGCCAAGCTTGGGGCGAGAAGGCCTACGAGCAGTACTTC. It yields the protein CASSQAWGEKAYEQYF.

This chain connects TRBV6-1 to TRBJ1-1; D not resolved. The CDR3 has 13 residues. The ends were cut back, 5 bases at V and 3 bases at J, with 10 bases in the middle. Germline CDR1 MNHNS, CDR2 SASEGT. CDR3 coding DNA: TGTGCCAGCAGTCTAAACGCATACACTGAAGCTTTCTTT. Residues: CASSLNAYTEAFF.

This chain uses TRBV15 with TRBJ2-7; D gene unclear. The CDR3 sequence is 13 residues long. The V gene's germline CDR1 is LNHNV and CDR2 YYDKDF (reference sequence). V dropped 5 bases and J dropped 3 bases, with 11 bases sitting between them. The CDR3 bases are TGTGCCACCAGCCAGACCAACAGCTACGAGCAGTACTTC. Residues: CATSQTNSYEQYF.

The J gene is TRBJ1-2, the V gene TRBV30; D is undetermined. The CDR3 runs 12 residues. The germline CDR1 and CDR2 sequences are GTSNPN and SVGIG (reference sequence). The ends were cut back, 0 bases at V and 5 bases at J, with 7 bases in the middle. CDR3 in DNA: TGTGCCTGGAGTGTCGGGGAATATGGCTACACCTTC. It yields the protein CAWSVGEYGYTF.

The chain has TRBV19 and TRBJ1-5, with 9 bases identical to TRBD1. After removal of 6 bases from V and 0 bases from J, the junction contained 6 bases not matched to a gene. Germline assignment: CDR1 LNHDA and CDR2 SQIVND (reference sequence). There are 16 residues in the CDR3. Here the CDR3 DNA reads TGTGCCAGTAGCCTCGGGACAGGGAATAGCAATCAGCCCCAGCATTTT. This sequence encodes CASSLGTGNSNQPQHF.

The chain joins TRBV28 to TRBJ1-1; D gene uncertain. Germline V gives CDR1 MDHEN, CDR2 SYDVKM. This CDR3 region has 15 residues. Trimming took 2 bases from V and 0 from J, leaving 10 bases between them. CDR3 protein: CASSLDVSLNTEAFF. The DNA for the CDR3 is TGTGCCAGCAGTTTAGATGTGAGCTTGAACACTGAAGCTTTCTTT.